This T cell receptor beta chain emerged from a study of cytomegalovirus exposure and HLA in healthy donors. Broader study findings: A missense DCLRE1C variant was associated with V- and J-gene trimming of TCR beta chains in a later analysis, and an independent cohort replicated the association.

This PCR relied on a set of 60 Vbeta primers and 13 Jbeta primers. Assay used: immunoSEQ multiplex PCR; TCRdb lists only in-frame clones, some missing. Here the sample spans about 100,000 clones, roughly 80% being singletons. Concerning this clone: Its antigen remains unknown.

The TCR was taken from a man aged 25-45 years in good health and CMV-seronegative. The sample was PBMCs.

The DNA of the CDR3 is TGTGCCACCAGCAGAGAATTCGTAGATACGCAGTATTTT. It translates to CATSREFVDTQYF. The chain is built from TRBV15 and TRBJ2-3; the D is unclear. CDR3 length: 13 amino acids. V gave up 0 bases and J gave up 5 bases, with 6 bases separating them. Germline CDR1 LNHNV, CDR2 YYDKDF (reference sequence).